The entry that follows covers one T cell receptor beta chain sequence. The junction differs from germline at one of its ends, possibly a read error. The germline CDR1 and CDR2 sequences are MNHNS and SASEGT. The CDR3 is made up of 15 amino acids. This specimen belongs to a study of identical twins. With template switching, a universal primer site was added, and the cDNA carried unique molecular identifiers. TCRdb fed the 5' RACE reads into MiXCR, producing one record per CDR3 protein. The sample holds hundreds of thousands of distinct CDR3 sequences, under 9% seen once. The same sample was also used in a study of yellow fever vaccine responses in identical twins.

Sequencing input: PBMCs. The clonotype originates from a woman aged 18-29 years in good health. V is TRBV6-1 and J is TRBJ2-7; 11 bases are shared with TRBD2. The CDR3 nucleotides are TGTGCCAGCAGTCCAACTAGCGGGGGCTCCTACGTGCAGTACTTC. It translates to CASSPTSGGSYVQYF.